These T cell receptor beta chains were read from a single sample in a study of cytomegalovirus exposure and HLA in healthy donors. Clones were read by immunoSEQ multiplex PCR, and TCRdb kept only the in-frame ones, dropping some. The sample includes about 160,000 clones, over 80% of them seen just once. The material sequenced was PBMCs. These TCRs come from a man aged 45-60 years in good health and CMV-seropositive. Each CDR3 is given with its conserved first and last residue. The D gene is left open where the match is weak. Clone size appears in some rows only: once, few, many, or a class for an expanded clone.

cdr3_nt: TGTGCCAGCAGTCACCCCGGGGACAGGGGGACCCAGTACTTC
cdr3_aa: CASSHPGDRGTQYF
v_call: TRBV7-9
d_call: TRBD1
clone_size: NA
j_call: TRBJ2-5

cdr3_nt: TGCGCCAGCAGCCAAGATACGGGGGGAGCGTATAGCAATCAGCCCCAGCATTTT
cdr3_aa: CASSQDTGGAYSNQPQHF
v_call: TRBV4-1
d_call: NA
clone_size: NA
j_call: TRBJ1-5

cdr3_nt: TGTGCCATCAGTGAGTCTACAGGTTTGAACACTGAAGCTTTCTTT
cdr3_aa: CAISESTGLNTEAFF
v_call: TRBV10-3
d_call: NA
clone_size: NA
j_call: TRBJ1-1

cdr3_nt: TGTGCCACCAGCAGTGACAGGGGATCCTACGAGCAGTACTTC
cdr3_aa: CATSSDRGSYEQYF
v_call: TRBV15
d_call: TRBD1
clone_size: NA
j_call: TRBJ2-7

cdr3_nt: TGTGCCAGCACCTTACAGGGACTCAACTATGGCTACACCTTC
cdr3_aa: CASTLQGLNYGYTF
v_call: TRBV7-9
d_call: NA
clone_size: NA
j_call: TRBJ1-2

cdr3_nt: TGCGCCAGCAGCCAGGGACAGGCGTGGCACGAGCAGTACTTC
cdr3_aa: CASSQGQAWHEQYF
v_call: TRBV4-1
d_call: TRBD1
clone_size: NA
j_call: TRBJ2-7

cdr3_nt: TGTGCCAGCAGCGTGAGCGGGAGCACAGATACGCAGTATTTT
cdr3_aa: CASSVSGSTDTQYF
v_call: TRBV9
d_call: NA
clone_size: NA
j_call: TRBJ2-3

cdr3_nt: TGTGCCAGCAGCGGTAGCGGCACCGGGGAGCTGTTTTTT
cdr3_aa: CASSGSGTGELFF
v_call: TRBV11-1
d_call: NA
clone_size: NA
j_call: TRBJ2-2

cdr3_nt: TGCGCCAGCAGCTATACTAGCAGTAACACCGGGGAGCTGTTTTTT
cdr3_aa: CASSYTSSNTGELFF
v_call: TRBV5-1
d_call: NA
clone_size: NA
j_call: TRBJ2-2

cdr3_nt: TGTGCCAGCAGCTTTGCGGGAGGGCCCAATGAGCAGTTCTTC
cdr3_aa: CASSFAGGPNEQFF
v_call: TRBV5-4
d_call: TRBD2
clone_size: few
j_call: TRBJ2-1

cdr3_nt: TGTGCCAGCCTAACACAGGGTCGGGAACTGTTTTTT
cdr3_aa: CASLTQGRELFF
v_call: TRBV28
d_call: NA
clone_size: NA
j_call: TRBJ1-4

cdr3_nt: TGTGCCAGCAGTTTCGGAGGGGCCTACAATGAGCAGTTCTTC
cdr3_aa: CASSFGGAYNEQFF
v_call: TRBV27
d_call: NA
clone_size: few
j_call: TRBJ2-1

cdr3_nt: TGTGCCAGTAGTATAGCGGGGAACTACGAGCAGTACTTC
cdr3_aa: CASSIAGNYEQYF
v_call: TRBV19
d_call: NA
clone_size: NA
j_call: TRBJ2-7

cdr3_nt: TGTGCCAGTAGTATTTGGGGACTAGCGGAGAGCACAGATACGCAGTATTTT
cdr3_aa: CASSIWGLAESTDTQYF
v_call: TRBV19
d_call: TRBD2
clone_size: few
j_call: TRBJ2-3

cdr3_nt: TGTGCCAGTAGTCGCCGGGGATTCGAAAAACTGTTTTTT
cdr3_aa: CASSRRGFEKLFF
v_call: TRBV19
d_call: NA
clone_size: NA
j_call: TRBJ1-4

cdr3_nt: TGCAGCGGCCACAGGGGCTCCTACAATGAGCAGTTCTTC
cdr3_aa: CSGHRGSYNEQFF
v_call: TRBV29-1
d_call: TRBD1
clone_size: NA
j_call: TRBJ2-1

cdr3_nt: TGTGCCACCAGCAGAGATGATGGGCCGCAGGCGTTGTTCTTT
cdr3_aa: CATSRDDGPQALFF
v_call: TRBV15
d_call: NA
clone_size: NA
j_call: TRBJ1-4

cdr3_nt: TGTGCCACCAGCAGAAGACAGGGGAATTCACCCCTCCACTTT
cdr3_aa: CATSRRQGNSPLHF
v_call: TRBV15
d_call: TRBD1
clone_size: few
j_call: TRBJ1-6

cdr3_nt: TGTGCCAGCAGTTACTCGACAGGGAACACTGAAGCTTTCTTT
cdr3_aa: CASSYSTGNTEAFF
v_call: TRBV6-6
d_call: NA
clone_size: NA
j_call: TRBJ1-1

cdr3_nt: TGTGCCAGCAAGGAGTCCTTGAACACTGAAGCTTTCTTT
cdr3_aa: CASKESLNTEAFF
v_call: TRBV21-1
d_call: NA
clone_size: NA
j_call: TRBJ1-1

cdr3_nt: TGTGCCTGGAGTGCGGGACAATTCCCCTTGGGCTACGAGCAGTACTTC
cdr3_aa: CAWSAGQFPLGYEQYF
v_call: TRBV30
d_call: NA
clone_size: NA
j_call: TRBJ2-7

cdr3_nt: TGTGCCAGCTCACCACCGGGGACAGGTGCCCTTCGACATGGCTACACCTTC
cdr3_aa: CASSPPGTGALRHGYTF
v_call: TRBV18
d_call: TRBD1
clone_size: NA
j_call: TRBJ1-2

cdr3_nt: TGTGCCAGCAGTTACGCGGACAGGCCTAACTATGGCTACACCTTC
cdr3_aa: CASSYADRPNYGYTF
v_call: TRBV6-6
d_call: TRBD1
clone_size: NA
j_call: TRBJ1-2

cdr3_nt: TGCGCCAGCAGCCACCAACAGGGCCGTGAGCAGTTCTTC
cdr3_aa: CASSHQQGREQFF
v_call: TRBV5-1
d_call: NA
clone_size: NA
j_call: TRBJ2-1

cdr3_nt: TGTGCCAGCTCCAGGACTAGCGGACCCTACGAGCAGTACTTC
cdr3_aa: CASSRTSGPYEQYF
v_call: TRBV11-2
d_call: TRBD2
clone_size: NA
j_call: TRBJ2-7

cdr3_nt: TGTGCCATCAGTGACGAAGACAGGGCGGGGGCCAAAAACATTCAGTACTTC
cdr3_aa: CAISDEDRAGAKNIQYF
v_call: TRBV10-3
d_call: NA
clone_size: NA
j_call: TRBJ2-4

cdr3_nt: TGTGCCAGCAGTCCCACTGGACTTTCCTACGAGCAGTACTTC
cdr3_aa: CASSPTGLSYEQYF
v_call: TRBV28
d_call: NA
clone_size: NA
j_call: TRBJ2-7

cdr3_nt: TGTGCCAGCAGTGGACTAGCGTTCTACAATGAGCAGTTCTTC
cdr3_aa: CASSGLAFYNEQFF
v_call: TRBV28
d_call: TRBD2
clone_size: NA
j_call: TRBJ2-1

cdr3_nt: TGTGCCTGGAGTGACAGGGGAGCTCCCTCTTATAATTCACCCCTCCACTTT
cdr3_aa: CAWSDRGAPSYNSPLHF
v_call: TRBV30
d_call: TRBD1
clone_size: NA
j_call: TRBJ1-6

cdr3_nt: TGCGCCAGCAGCTTGGACCGAGTCTACGAGCAGTACTTC
cdr3_aa: CASSLDRVYEQYF
v_call: TRBV5-1
d_call: NA
clone_size: NA
j_call: TRBJ2-7

cdr3_nt: TGTGCCAGCTCACGACAGAGCTCCTACGAGCAGTACTTC
cdr3_aa: CASSRQSSYEQYF
v_call: TRBV18
d_call: NA
clone_size: NA
j_call: TRBJ2-7

cdr3_nt: TGTGCCAGCAGCTTAGGAGACAGGGGTACGGAGACCCAGTACTTC
cdr3_aa: CASSLGDRGTETQYF
v_call: TRBV7-9
d_call: TRBD1
clone_size: NA
j_call: TRBJ2-5

cdr3_nt: TGTGCCAGCAGCGTAGACGGAGCGAATCAGCCCCAGCATTTT
cdr3_aa: CASSVDGANQPQHF
v_call: TRBV9
d_call: NA
clone_size: NA
j_call: TRBJ1-5

cdr3_nt: TGCAGCGTTGAAAAAACAGGGGGCTGGGAGCAGTACTTC
cdr3_aa: CSVEKTGGWEQYF
v_call: TRBV29-1
d_call: TRBD1
clone_size: NA
j_call: TRBJ2-7

cdr3_nt: TGTGCCAGCTCACCACGGGAGGACCTTGGCGTCTACGAGCAGTACTTC
cdr3_aa: CASSPREDLGVYEQYF
v_call: TRBV18
d_call: NA
clone_size: NA
j_call: TRBJ2-7

cdr3_nt: TGTGCCAGTAGTGCCTACAGGGGGAACTACGAGCAGTACTTC
cdr3_aa: CASSAYRGNYEQYF
v_call: TRBV19
d_call: TRBD1
clone_size: NA
j_call: TRBJ2-7

cdr3_nt: TGTGCCAGCAGTCGGACTAGCGGGGGAACAGATACGCAGTATTTT
cdr3_aa: CASSRTSGGTDTQYF
v_call: TRBV6-6
d_call: TRBD2
clone_size: NA
j_call: TRBJ2-3

cdr3_nt: TGTGCCAGTAGTGTGTGGGCAGGGGCTAACTATGGCTACACCTTC
cdr3_aa: CASSVWAGANYGYTF
v_call: TRBV19
d_call: NA
clone_size: NA
j_call: TRBJ1-2

cdr3_nt: TGTGCCAGCGGACAGACCTACGAGCAGTACTTC
cdr3_aa: CASGQTYEQYF
v_call: TRBV6-5
d_call: NA
clone_size: few
j_call: TRBJ2-7

cdr3_nt: TGTGCCAGTAACGGGGGGCAAAATCAGCCCCAGCATTTT
cdr3_aa: CASNGGQNQPQHF
v_call: TRBV6-1
d_call: NA
clone_size: NA
j_call: TRBJ1-5

cdr3_nt: TGCGCCAGCAGCCAATATCTTCAGGGAAACTCTGGAAACACCATATATTTT
cdr3_aa: CASSQYLQGNSGNTIYF
v_call: TRBV4-1
d_call: NA
clone_size: once
j_call: TRBJ1-3

cdr3_nt: TGTGCCAGCAGCCAACAGCGGGGGGGCCGAGAGACCCAGTACTTC
cdr3_aa: CASSQQRGGRETQYF
v_call: TRBV7-9
d_call: TRBD2
clone_size: NA
j_call: TRBJ2-5

cdr3_nt: TGTGCCAGCTCCGGGACTTACTCCTACGAGCAGTACTTC
cdr3_aa: CASSGTYSYEQYF
v_call: TRBV5-8
d_call: NA
clone_size: NA
j_call: TRBJ2-7

cdr3_nt: TGTGCCAGCAGCTGGACTAGGAGGTGGGATGAGCAGTTCTTC
cdr3_aa: CASSWTRRWDEQFF
v_call: TRBV11-2
d_call: TRBD2
clone_size: NA
j_call: TRBJ2-1

cdr3_nt: TGTGCCATCAGTGAGTCAGTACAGGGAGATTCACCCCTCCACTTT
cdr3_aa: CAISESVQGDSPLHF
v_call: TRBV10-3
d_call: NA
clone_size: NA
j_call: TRBJ1-6

cdr3_nt: TGTGCCAGCAGGGAGGGCGGTTCACCCCTCCACTTT
cdr3_aa: CASREGGSPLHF
v_call: TRBV27
d_call: NA
clone_size: NA
j_call: TRBJ1-6

cdr3_nt: TGTGCCAGCAGGGTACTAGCGGGAGGGCCCAATGAGCAGTTCTTC
cdr3_aa: CASRVLAGGPNEQFF
v_call: TRBV6-4
d_call: TRBD2
clone_size: NA
j_call: TRBJ2-1

cdr3_nt: TGTGCCAGCATGGGGGGTAACACTGAAGCTTTCTTT
cdr3_aa: CASMGGNTEAFF
v_call: TRBV6-5
d_call: NA
clone_size: NA
j_call: TRBJ1-1

cdr3_nt: TGTGCCAGCAGCAGCGGGACAGGGCGCTCCCACTTT
cdr3_aa: CASSSGTGRSHF
v_call: TRBV7-2
d_call: TRBD1
clone_size: once
j_call: TRBJ1-6

cdr3_nt: TGTGCCAGCTCACCCAAGGACAGTGAGAACACTGAAGCTTTCTTT
cdr3_aa: CASSPKDSENTEAFF
v_call: TRBV18
d_call: NA
clone_size: NA
j_call: TRBJ1-1

cdr3_nt: TGTGCCAGCAGCTTAGGGGGGGGCAGGTCCTACAATGAGCAGTTCTTC
cdr3_aa: CASSLGGGRSYNEQFF
v_call: TRBV7-3
d_call: NA
clone_size: NA
j_call: TRBJ2-1

cdr3_nt: TGCAGCGTTGAAGGGGGGGACAGCCAAGAGACCCAGTACTTC
cdr3_aa: CSVEGGDSQETQYF
v_call: TRBV29-1
d_call: NA
clone_size: NA
j_call: TRBJ2-5

cdr3_nt: TGTGCCAGCGTAGCGGGAGTATCTGGGGCCAACGTCCTGACTTTC
cdr3_aa: CASVAGVSGANVLTF
v_call: TRBV19
d_call: TRBD2
clone_size: NA
j_call: TRBJ2-6

cdr3_nt: TGTGCCAGCAGTCGATCTGGGACTTCCTACAATGAGCAGTTCTTC
cdr3_aa: CASSRSGTSYNEQFF
v_call: TRBV28
d_call: NA
clone_size: few
j_call: TRBJ2-1

cdr3_nt: TGTGCCAGCATCTCGGAGCGGGAGGGAATCGGGGAGCTGTTTTTT
cdr3_aa: CASISEREGIGELFF
v_call: TRBV7-9
d_call: TRBD2
clone_size: NA
j_call: TRBJ2-2

cdr3_nt: TGTGCCAGCAGGGCGGGGGGCTACAATGAGCAGTTCTTC
cdr3_aa: CASRAGGYNEQFF
v_call: TRBV28
d_call: TRBD2
clone_size: NA
j_call: TRBJ2-1

cdr3_nt: TGTGCCAGCAGCTTCAGACAGGGGAGCTCCTACAATGAGCAGTTCTTC
cdr3_aa: CASSFRQGSSYNEQFF
v_call: TRBV7-3
d_call: TRBD1
clone_size: NA
j_call: TRBJ2-1